The entry below describes one T cell receptor beta chain. The antigen is unknown. This CDR3 region has 15 residues. Trimming removed 1 base from V and 0 bases from J, with 8 bases in between. Per the germline V gene, CDR1 is MDHEN and CDR2 is SYDVKM. The sample comes from a study of cytomegalovirus exposure and HLA in healthy donors. General study results and limits: CMV serostatus stood as the only immune exposure information on hand. The study flagged 150 to 200 TCR beta chains as cytomegalovirus-associated. Sequencing likely caused a cluster of highly shared sequence variants. A later analysis linked 15,000 to 20,000 TCR beta sequences to HLA alleles at 0.05 false discovery rate.

Primers: 60 Vbeta forward and 13 Jbeta reverse. The table came from immunoSEQ multiplex PCR; TCRdb's copy has only in-frame clones and leaves some out. This sample has some 97,000 clones, with approximately 80% found just once. This sequence originates from a young woman in good health and CMV-seronegative. The sample consisted of PBMCs. This rearrangement joins TRBV28 to TRBJ2-3; maybe TRBD2 (6 bases). CDR3: CASSLYGSSTDTQYF. In nucleotides, the CDR3 is TGTGCCAGCAGTTTATACGGGAGTAGCACAGATACGCAGTATTTT. The whole variable domain, filled in from reference TRBV28 and TRBJ2-3, reads DVKVTQSSRYLVKRTGEKVFLECVQDMDHENMFWYRQDPGLGLRLIYFSYDVKMKEKGDIPEGYSVSREKKERFSLILESASTNQTSMYLCASSLYGSSTDTQYFGPGTRLTVL.